Below, 4 T cell receptor beta chains from the same sample are listed, as sequenced in a study of T cell repertoires in ileal Crohn's disease. Repertoires were generated with immunoSEQ multiplex PCR, while TCRdb's copy carries only in-frame clones and drops some. The sample includes about 5,400 clones, 55% to 75% of them seen just once. The time point: neoterminal ileum biopsy at postoperative endoscopy, about 6 months after surgery. The material sequenced was ileal tissue. All receptors derive from an adult with Crohn's disease.

The sample holds a few counts of this clone. The chain recombines TRBV7-9 with TRBJ2-7, with TRBD2 identical over 9 bases. CDR1 is SEHNR and CDR2 is FQNEAQ in the germline V gene (reference sequence). The trim removed 4 bases at V and 2 bases at J, leaving 6 bases unmatched. This CDR3 is 15 amino acids long. In DNA, the CDR3 is TGTGCCAGCAGCTCGAGCGGGGGGCTGCCCTACGAGCAGTACTTC. Translation gives CASSSSGGLPYEQYF.

This sequence joins TRBV30 and TRBJ2-1; 10 nucleotides line up with TRBD2. The V segment lost 4 bases and the J segment 8 bases; nucleotides outside the gene matches: 14. Germline V gene sequence: CDR1 GTSNPN, CDR2 SVGIG (reference sequence). This CDR3 comprises 16 residues. CDR3 sequence reads: CAWTRTSSGGRDEQFF. CDR3 bases: TGTGCCTGGACCCGAACCTCTAGCGGGGGCAGGGATGAGCAGTTCTTC.

This rearrangement joins TRBV7-6 to TRBJ1-2; TRBD1 might be the D (5 bases). Germline loops: CDR1 SGHVS, CDR2 FNYEAQ. V shed 1 base and J shed 8 bases, with 8 bases lying between them. This CDR3 contains 12 residues. CDR3 amino acids: CASSLDGGGYTF. CDR3 DNA: TGTGCCAGCAGCTTAGACGGGGGGGGCTACACCTTC.

The rearrangement joins TRBV30 to TRBJ2-7; 8 bases agree with TRBD2. The V and J ends lost 2 bases and 9 bases, in that order; junction bases with no gene match: 12. CDR1 GTSNPN and CDR2 SVGIG come from the germline V gene (reference sequence). CDR3 length: 14 residues. The CDR3 DNA reads as TGTGCCTGGAGTCGGGAGGGAAGCTTATTGGGGCAGTACTTC. Its protein is CAWSREGSLLGQYF.